This T cell receptor beta chain came from a study of blood T cell repertoires in COVID-19. Looking at the study overall: COVID-19 samples, acute and convalescent, were from the United States, Italy and Spain. Sources were T cells, B-cell-depleted T cells, or PBMCs; the material itself was cDNA or gDNA.

In the source study's methods: Amplified reference gene primers provided the basis for estimating nucleated cell counts. Here immunoSEQ multiplex PCR was the method, and the copy in TCRdb shows in-frame clones only, minus some. V and J calls and clone size are given by that table; D and trimming were obtained from the DNA. This table holds about 80,000 clones, 80% found once. With 2 bases removed from V and 2 bases from J, the gap between germline ends came to 12 bases. The CDR3 has 15 amino acids. CDR1 and CDR2 (germline): SGHKS, YYEKEE (reference sequence). The chain is built from TRBV5-5 and TRBJ2-3; the D gene is possibly TRBD1 (5 bases). The sample comprised peripheral blood. This TCR derives from a woman aged 40 to 50 with active or convalescent COVID-19. The CDR3 coding sequence is TGTGCCAGCAGCTTTGGGGCAGGATCCACAGATACGCAGTATTTT. Protein: CASSFGAGSTDTQYF.